This T cell receptor (beta chain) was recovered during a study of T cells in Graves' hyperthyroidism and ophthalmopathy. Regions amplified from RNA transcripts were the TCR beta CDR3 regions. First-round RT-PCR of the TCR CDR3 relied on the HTBI primer set. TCRdb called the multiplex PCR reads again in MiXCR, with one record for every CDR3 protein. This sample has 360,000 or so distinct CDR3 sequences; nearly 15% occur once, and the top ten carry roughly a fifth. Study-wide results and caveats: Among clonotypes expanded in thyroid above 0.001, most were also found in blood. With a median lead of approximately 6 months before onset, the model predicted ophthalmopathy.

In its sample, this clonotype was seen many times. The antigen is undetermined. Germline V lookup: CDR1 MNHEY, CDR2 SMNVEV (reference sequence). V shed 5 bases, J shed 1 base, and the junction held 5 bases outside the gene matches. The CDR3 totals 17 residues. Reasons for excluding patients were uncontrolled infection, other autoimmune disease, pregnancy or lactation. The source is a woman aged 55-70 years with Graves' ophthalmopathy. This sequence joins TRBV27 and TRBJ2-6; TRBD1 agrees at 10 bases. Sequences were obtained from blood. Here the CDR3 reads CASSERTGGSGANVLTF. In nucleotides, the CDR3 is TGTGCCAGCAGTGAACGGACAGGGGGTTCTGGGGCCAACGTCCTGACTTTC.